This TCR beta chain was documented in a study of CD8 T cells in ankylosing spondylitis. Study-level results: A TCR beta motif of under ten highly homologous variants appeared characteristic of ankylosing spondylitis blood.

This clonotype was observed a few times. Antigen unknown. Germline values: CDR1 MNHNS, CDR2 SASEGT. V gave up 5 bases and J gave up 0 bases; unmatched junction bases: 6. This CDR3 spans 15 amino acids. A single record per CDR3 protein comes from TCRdb applying MiXCR to the 5' RACE reads. This table has around 220,000 distinct CDR3 sequences, about 18% appearing once. The V call is TRBV6-1, the J call TRBJ2-7; 8 bases are a match to TRBD2. The sample was blood, either unsorted or a sorted T cell fraction (not recorded which). This TCR was sampled from a male donor with ankylosing spondylitis. The CDR3 reads CASSQSGGDSYEQYF. The CDR3 DNA sequence: TGTGCCAGCAGTCAAAGCGGGGGAGACTCCTACGAGCAGTACTTC.